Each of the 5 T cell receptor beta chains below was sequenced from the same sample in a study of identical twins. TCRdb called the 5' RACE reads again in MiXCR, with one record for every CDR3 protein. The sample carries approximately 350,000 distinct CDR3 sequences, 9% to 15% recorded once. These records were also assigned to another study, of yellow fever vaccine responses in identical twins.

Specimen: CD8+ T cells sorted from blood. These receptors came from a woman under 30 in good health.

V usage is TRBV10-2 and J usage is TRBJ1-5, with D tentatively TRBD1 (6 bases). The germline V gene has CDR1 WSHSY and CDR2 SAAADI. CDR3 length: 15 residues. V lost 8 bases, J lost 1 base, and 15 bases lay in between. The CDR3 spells CASDLLGGSNQPQHF. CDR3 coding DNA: TGCGCCAGCGACCTTCTGGGGGGCAGCAATCAGCCCCAGCATTTT.

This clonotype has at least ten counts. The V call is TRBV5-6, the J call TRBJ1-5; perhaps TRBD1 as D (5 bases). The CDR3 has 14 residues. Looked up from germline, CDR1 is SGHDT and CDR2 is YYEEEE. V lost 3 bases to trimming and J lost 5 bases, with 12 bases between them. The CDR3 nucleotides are TGTGCCAGCAGCTGGTGGGGGGGATATCAGCCCCAGCATTTT. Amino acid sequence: CASSWWGGYQPQHF.

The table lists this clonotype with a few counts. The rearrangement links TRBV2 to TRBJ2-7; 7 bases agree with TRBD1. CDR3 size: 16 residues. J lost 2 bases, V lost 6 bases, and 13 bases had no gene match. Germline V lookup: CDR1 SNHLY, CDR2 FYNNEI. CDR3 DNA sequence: TGTGCCAGCAGGGATTCCCCGGGACAGCCCCCCTACGAGCAGTACTTC. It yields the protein CASRDSPGQPPYEQYF.

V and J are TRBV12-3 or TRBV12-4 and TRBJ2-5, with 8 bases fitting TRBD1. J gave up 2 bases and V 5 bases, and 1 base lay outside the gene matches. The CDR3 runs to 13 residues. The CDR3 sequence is CASSGDRQETQYF. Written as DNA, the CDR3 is TGTGCCAGCAGTGGGGACAGGCAAGAGACCCAGTACTTC.

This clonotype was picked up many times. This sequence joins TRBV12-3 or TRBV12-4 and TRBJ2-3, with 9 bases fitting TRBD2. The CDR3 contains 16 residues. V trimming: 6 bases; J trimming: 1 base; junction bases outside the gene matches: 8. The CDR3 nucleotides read TGTGCCAGCAGGGACTTAGCGGGAGAAGGCACAGATACGCAGTATTTT. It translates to CASRDLAGEGTDTQYF.